A single sample gave rise to the 20 T cell receptor beta chains below, sequenced in a study of T-cell memory formation after mild COVID-19. TCRdb itself ran the 5' RACE reads through MiXCR, one entry per CDR3 protein. The data show some 150,000 distinct CDR3 sequences, roughly 13% seen once. Sequencing used PBMCs or a T cell subset sorted from them (not recorded which). Receptors were obtained from an adult woman who had mild COVID-19 (a few samples of this study predate the infection). Cell type and time point are not known.

The rearrangement uses TRBV9 and TRBJ2-1, with 8 bases fitting TRBD2. The CDR3 length is 16 residues. V shed 0 bases and J 7 bases; nucleotides not matched to a gene: 9. Germline-derived CDR1 and CDR2 are SGDLS and YYNGEE. The CDR3 DNA follows: TGTGCCAGCAGCGTAGGTGGTAGCGGGATTATGAATGAGCAGTTCTTC. It specifies CASSVGGSGIMNEQFF.

Regarding this clonotype: A much larger clone is a single base away; this may be a read error. The chain joins TRBV24-1 to TRBJ1-1, with a possible D match to TRBD1 (5 bases). Germline assignment: CDR1 KGHDR and CDR2 SFDVKD. The CDR3 has 15 residues. The CDR3 DNA sequence: TGTGCCACCAGTGAGGGAACAGGTTTGAAAACTGAAGCTTTCTTT. Its protein product is CATSEGTGLKTEAFF.

This clonotype was counted only a few times. CDR3 loop: CASSQEEAGGLRETQYF. CDR3 DNA: TGCGCCAGCAGCCAAGAGGAGGCGGGGGGGCTTAGGGAGACCCAGTACTTC. The chain is built from TRBV4-1 and TRBJ2-5; 9 bases are shared with TRBD2. Trimming at V came to 0 bases and at J to 5 bases, leaving 10 bases not matched to a gene. This CDR3 is 17 amino acids long. The germline V gene encodes CDR1 MGHRA and CDR2 YSYEKL.

This clonotype was recorded at least ten times. V gene TRBV4-1 combines with J gene TRBJ2-2; 7 nucleotides align to TRBD2. CDR1 is MGHRA and CDR2 is YSYEKL in the germline V gene. CDR3 length: 16 residues. The V and J ends lost 6 bases and 1 base, in that order; junction bases with no gene match: 8. CDR3 DNA sequence: TGCGCCAGCAGTCTTGCCCCGGGGGGGAACACCGGGGAGCTGTTTTTT. Its protein product is CASSLAPGGNTGELFF.

V and J are TRBV4-1 and TRBJ1-1; D possibly corresponds to TRBD1 (5 bases). Germline V CDR1 and CDR2: MGHRA, YSYEKL. The CDR3 has 15 amino acids. V was clipped by 4 bases and J by 3 bases, with 15 bases between them. CDR3: CASSRAAGGYTEAFF. CDR3 nucleotides: TGCGCCAGCAGCCGAGCCGCTGGGGGGTACACTGAAGCTTTCTTT.

This clonotype was observed a handful of times. The chain recombines TRBV5-6 with TRBJ2-1; TRBD1 might be the D (6 bases). The CDR3 runs 15 residues. Germline CDR1 reads SGHDT; CDR2 reads YYEEEE. V lost 5 bases, J lost 0 bases, and 12 bases lay in between. This CDR3 reads CASSSGVFSYNEQFF. The CDR3 coding sequence is TGTGCCAGCAGTTCAGGGGTTTTCTCCTACAATGAGCAGTTCTTC.

This clonotype has a count of ten or more. The V gene is TRBV5-8, the J gene TRBJ1-5; maybe TRBD1 (5 bases). V lost 0 bases and J 7 bases, leaving 14 bases between the germline ends. Germline CDR1 reads SGHTS; CDR2 reads YDEGEE. CDR3 length: 15 amino acids. The CDR3 protein is CASSLAGAAGQPQHF. The CDR3 region has the DNA TGTGCCAGCAGCTTGGCCGGGGCAGCCGGACAGCCCCAGCATTTT.

The chain links TRBV7-9 to TRBJ1-1; D perhaps matches TRBD1 (6 bases). Trimming left V 6 bases short and J 4 bases short, with 18 bases between. The CDR3 covers 15 residues. Germline loops: CDR1 SEHNR, CDR2 FQNEAQ (reference sequence). CDR3 amino acids: CASSFTQDRGTEAFF. The CDR3 DNA is TGTGCCAGCAGTTTTACTCAGGACAGAGGCACTGAAGCTTTCTTT.

This clonotype has a count of ten or more. The chain employs TRBV29-1 and TRBJ2-1; the match to TRBD2 covers 9 bases. With 7 bases clipped from V and 4 bases from J, the junction kept 11 bases outside the gene matches. Germline V gene data show CDR1 as SQVTM and CDR2 as ANQGSEA. The CDR3 extends over 15 amino acids. The CDR3 loop reads CSAVGLAGRYNEQFF. The CDR3 bases are TGCAGCGCCGTGGGGCTAGCGGGGCGATACAATGAGCAGTTCTTC.

This chain joins TRBV4-3 and TRBJ1-2; D is possibly TRBD1 (6 bases). The V end was cut by 6 bases, the J end by 0 bases, with 14 bases between. This CDR3 is built from 15 residues. Germline V gives CDR1 LGHNA, CDR2 YSLEER. DNA of the CDR3: TGCGCCAGCAGTCAGCAACAGGGAGCTAACTATGGCTACACCTTC. The encoded protein is CASSQQQGANYGYTF.

The chain carries TRBV6-1 and TRBJ1-2, with D tentatively TRBD1 (5 bases). The CDR3 has 13 amino acids. In germline, CDR1 is MNHNS, CDR2 SASEGT. Trimming cost V 11 bases and J 6 bases, with 19 bases left between them. CDR3 in amino acids: CASNRLGEDGYTF. CDR3 in DNA: TGTGCCTCGAACAGATTGGGGGAGGATGGCTACACCTTC.

This clonotype was picked up a small number of times. The chain joins TRBV27 to TRBJ2-1, with TRBD2 matching over 14 bases. The CDR3 is made up of 15 amino acids. Per germline, CDR1 MNHEY and CDR2 SMNVEV (reference sequence). J gave up 7 bases and V 8 bases, and 7 bases lay outside the gene matches. CDR3 amino acids: CASVAGTSGSNEQFF. CDR3 DNA: TGTGCCAGCGTCGCCGGGACTAGCGGGAGTAATGAGCAGTTCTTC.

Of note for this clonotype: A much larger clone differs by one base, so this may be a read error. The chain recombines TRBV5-1 with TRBJ2-7; no clear D. V lost 0 bases and J 0 bases, leaving 4 bases between the germline ends. Germline V gene sequence: CDR1 SGHRS, CDR2 YFSETQ. This CDR3 is built from 13 residues. The DNA of the CDR3 is TGCGCCAGCAGCTTGGACAACTCCTACGAGCAGTACTTC. Protein product: CASSLDNSYEQYF.

This rearrangement joins TRBV7-9 to TRBJ2-7; D is ambiguous. Trimming pared 5 bases from V and 4 bases from J, leaving 12 bases between. Germline loops: CDR1 SEHNR, CDR2 FQNEAQ (reference sequence). The CDR3 has 13 residues. The CDR3 DNA follows: TGTGCCAGCAGCGGGTCCCCGAATTACGAGCAGTACTTC. It codes for CASSGSPNYEQYF.

This rearrangement joins TRBV5-4 to TRBJ2-7, with D perhaps matching TRBD1 or TRBD2 (5 bases each). The V gene's germline CDR1 is SGHNT and CDR2 YYREEE (reference sequence). V lost 6 bases, J lost 10 bases, and 29 bases lay in between. This CDR3 region has 16 residues. The CDR3 bases are TGTGCCAGCACCGATCATTTGAGGGGCCTGGCAGAGGAACAGTACTTC. This sequence encodes CASTDHLRGLAEEQYF.

This chain connects TRBV5-1 to TRBJ2-1; 9 bases map to TRBD1. J gave up 5 bases and V 1 base, and 7 bases lay outside the gene matches. The CDR3 totals 16 residues. Germline loops: CDR1 SGHRS, CDR2 YFSETQ. CDR3 amino acids: CASSLNPGQGDNEQFF. In DNA, the CDR3 is TGCGCCAGCAGCTTGAACCCGGGACAGGGTGACAATGAGCAGTTCTTC.

The chain joins TRBV7-9 to TRBJ2-3; D not certain. Germline CDR1 reads SEHNR; CDR2 reads FQNEAQ (reference sequence). V was cut by 3 bases and J by 2 bases, with 6 bases left in between. This CDR3 contains 13 residues. As DNA, the CDR3 is TGTGCCAGCAGCTTTGGGGACACAGATACGCAGTATTTT. Amino acid sequence: CASSFGDTDTQYF.

This clonotype was observed a handful of times. The rearrangement links TRBV27 to TRBJ2-3, with D tentatively TRBD1 or TRBD2 (5 bases each). The germline V and J ends were trimmed by 9 bases and 4 bases, with 17 bases remaining between them. The CDR3 has 14 residues. Germline CDR1 and CDR2: MNHEY and SMNVEV (reference sequence). The CDR3 region has the DNA TGTGCCAGTGGACGGGGCGTTTGGGCAGATACGCAGTATTTT. Its protein product is CASGRGVWADTQYF.

This clonotype was seen a few times. The chain is built from TRBV13 and TRBJ2-7; 14 positions match TRBD2. Germline trimming cut 5 bases from V and 3 bases from J; bases unmatched to any gene: 6. Germline assignment: CDR1 PRHDT and CDR2 FYEKMQ (reference sequence). This CDR3 is built from 16 residues. The CDR3: CASSLSGLAGDYEQYF. CDR3 in DNA: TGTGCCAGCAGCCTGTCGGGACTAGCGGGGGACTACGAGCAGTACTTC.

The rearrangement links TRBV4-3 to TRBJ2-7, with D possibly called TRBD1 or TRBD2 (5 bases each). This CDR3 has 17 amino acids. CDR1 and CDR2 (germline): LGHNA, YSLEER. Trimming left V 0 bases short and J 1 base short, with 16 bases between. CDR3 residues: CASSQERYGAVSYEQYF. For the CDR3, the DNA is TGCGCCAGCAGCCAAGAGAGATACGGGGCCGTGTCCTACGAGCAGTACTTC.